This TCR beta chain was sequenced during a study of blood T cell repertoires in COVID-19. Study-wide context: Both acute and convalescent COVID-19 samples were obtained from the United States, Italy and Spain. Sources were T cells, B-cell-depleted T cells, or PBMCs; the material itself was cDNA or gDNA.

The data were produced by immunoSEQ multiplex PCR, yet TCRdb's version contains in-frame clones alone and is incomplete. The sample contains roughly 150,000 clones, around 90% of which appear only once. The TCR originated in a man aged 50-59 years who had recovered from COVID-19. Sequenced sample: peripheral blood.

The CDR3 nucleotides read TGTGCCAGCTCACCACGACAGGTGAGCTCCTACAATGAGCAGTTCTTC. It yields the protein CASSPRQVSSYNEQFF. The chain has TRBV18 and TRBJ2-1; TRBD1 might be the D (6 bases). Germline CDR1 KGHSH, CDR2 LQKENI. This CDR3 has 16 residues. Trimming took off 1 base at V and 0 bases at J, with 10 bases between the two ends.